The 2 T cell receptor beta chains in this list originate from one sample, sequenced in a study of T-cell reconstitution after alpha-beta-depleted transplantation in children. Unique molecular identifiers were incorporated into the prepared TCRbeta library. TCRdb fed the PCR reads into MiXCR, producing one record per CDR3 protein. The top ten hold 4.5% of the sample, which has nearly 200,000 distinct CDR3 sequences, about 6% seen once. Material: PBMCs, obtained before TCRalphabeta/CD19-depleted stem cell transplant. The receptors originated from a girl younger than two with combined immunodeficiency, due to receive a stem cell transplant.

This clonotype was detected ten times or more. The chain uses TRBV18 and TRBJ2-4; D possibly corresponds to TRBD2 (6 bases). The CDR3 extends over 15 amino acids. Per germline, CDR1 KGHSH and CDR2 LQKENI. With 6 bases removed from V and 9 bases from J, the gap between germline ends came to 21 bases. The CDR3 loop reads CASSPYWGENVIQYF. The DNA for the CDR3 is TGTGCCAGCTCGCCGTATTGGGGGGAAAATGTCATTCAGTACTTC.

This clonotype was observed many times. This rearrangement joins TRBV7-2 to TRBJ2-1; 9 bases map to TRBD2. This CDR3 region has 13 residues. Germline V gene sequence: CDR1 SGHTA, CDR2 FQGNSA. The ends lost 8 bases at V and 5 bases at J; junction bases unmatched: 4. The DNA of the CDR3 is TGTGCCAGCGCCGCTAGCGGGAACAATGAGCAGTTCTTC. Its protein product is CASAASGNNEQFF.